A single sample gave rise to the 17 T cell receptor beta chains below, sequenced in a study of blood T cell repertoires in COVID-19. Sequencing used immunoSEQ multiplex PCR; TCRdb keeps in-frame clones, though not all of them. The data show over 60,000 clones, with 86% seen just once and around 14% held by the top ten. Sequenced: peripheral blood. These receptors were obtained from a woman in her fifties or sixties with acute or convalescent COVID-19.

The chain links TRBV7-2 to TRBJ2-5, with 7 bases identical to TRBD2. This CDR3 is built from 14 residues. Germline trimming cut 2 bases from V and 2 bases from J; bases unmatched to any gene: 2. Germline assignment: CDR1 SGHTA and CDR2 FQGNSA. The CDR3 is CASSLRGVQETQYF. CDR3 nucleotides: TGTGCCAGCAGCTTACGGGGGGTACAAGAGACCCAGTACTTC.

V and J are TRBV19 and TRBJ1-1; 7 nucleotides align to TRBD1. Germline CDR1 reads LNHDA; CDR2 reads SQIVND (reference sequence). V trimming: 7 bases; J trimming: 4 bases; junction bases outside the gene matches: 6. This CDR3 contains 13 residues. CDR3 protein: CASNKNRGTEAFF. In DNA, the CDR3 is TGTGCCAGTAACAAAAACAGGGGCACTGAAGCTTTCTTT.

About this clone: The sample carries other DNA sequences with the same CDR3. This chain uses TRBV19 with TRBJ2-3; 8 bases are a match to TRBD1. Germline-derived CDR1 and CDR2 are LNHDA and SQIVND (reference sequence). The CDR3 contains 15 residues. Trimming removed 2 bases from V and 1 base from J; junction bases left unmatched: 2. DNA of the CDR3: TGTGCCAGTAGTATACAGGGGGCTCGCACAGATACGCAGTATTTT. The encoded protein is CASSIQGARTDTQYF.

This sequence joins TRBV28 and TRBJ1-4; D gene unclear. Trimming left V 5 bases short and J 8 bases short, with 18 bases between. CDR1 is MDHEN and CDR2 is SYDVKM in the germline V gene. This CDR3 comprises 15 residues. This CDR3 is CASSLRGRKDEKLFF. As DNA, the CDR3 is TGTGCCAGCAGTCTTCGGGGAAGGAAGGACGAAAAACTGTTTTTT.

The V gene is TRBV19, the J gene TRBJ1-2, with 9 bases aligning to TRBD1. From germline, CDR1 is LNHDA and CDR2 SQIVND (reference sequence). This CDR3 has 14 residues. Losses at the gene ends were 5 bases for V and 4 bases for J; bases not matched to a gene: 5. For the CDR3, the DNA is TGTGCCAGTAGTGCACAGGGGGCTCTCTATGGCTACACCTTC. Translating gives CASSAQGALYGYTF.

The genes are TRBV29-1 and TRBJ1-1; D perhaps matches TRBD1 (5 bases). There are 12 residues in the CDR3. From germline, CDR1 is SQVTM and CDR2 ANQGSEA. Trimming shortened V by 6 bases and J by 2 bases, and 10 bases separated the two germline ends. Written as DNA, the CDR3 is TGCAGCGTAGGGGTTGGAAACACTGAAGCTTTCTTT. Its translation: CSVGVGNTEAFF.

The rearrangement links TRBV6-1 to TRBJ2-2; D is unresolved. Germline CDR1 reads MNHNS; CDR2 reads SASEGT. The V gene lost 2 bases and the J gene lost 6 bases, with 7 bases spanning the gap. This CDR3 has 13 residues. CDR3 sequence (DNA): TGTGCCAGCAGTGAAATCAGTGCCGGGGAGCTGTTTTTT. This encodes CASSEISAGELFF.

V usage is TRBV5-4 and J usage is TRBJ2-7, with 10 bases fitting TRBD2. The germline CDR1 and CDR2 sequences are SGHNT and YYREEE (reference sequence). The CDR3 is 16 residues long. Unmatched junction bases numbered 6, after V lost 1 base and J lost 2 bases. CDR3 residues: CASSLPRTSGTYEQYF. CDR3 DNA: TGTGCCAGCAGCTTGCCCCGGACTAGCGGTACCTACGAGCAGTACTTC.

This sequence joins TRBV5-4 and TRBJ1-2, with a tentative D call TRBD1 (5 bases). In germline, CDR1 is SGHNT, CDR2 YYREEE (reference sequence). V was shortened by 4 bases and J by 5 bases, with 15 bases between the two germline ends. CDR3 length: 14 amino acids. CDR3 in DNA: TGTGCCAGCAGCAGGGAGGAGTGGGGGTATGGCTACACCTTC. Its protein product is CASSREEWGYGYTF.

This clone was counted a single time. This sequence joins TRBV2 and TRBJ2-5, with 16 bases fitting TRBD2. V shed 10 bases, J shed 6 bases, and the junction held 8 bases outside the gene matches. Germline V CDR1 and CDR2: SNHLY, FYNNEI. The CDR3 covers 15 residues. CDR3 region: CATGTSGGARKTQYF. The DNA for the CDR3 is TGTGCCACCGGGACTAGCGGGGGGGCCCGGAAGACCCAGTACTTC.

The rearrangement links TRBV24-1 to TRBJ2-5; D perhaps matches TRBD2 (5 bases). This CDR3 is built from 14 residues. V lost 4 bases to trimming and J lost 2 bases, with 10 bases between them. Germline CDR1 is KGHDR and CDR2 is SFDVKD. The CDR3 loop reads CATSEGRGQETQYF. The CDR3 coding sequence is TGTGCCACCAGTGAAGGACGGGGACAAGAGACCCAGTACTTC.

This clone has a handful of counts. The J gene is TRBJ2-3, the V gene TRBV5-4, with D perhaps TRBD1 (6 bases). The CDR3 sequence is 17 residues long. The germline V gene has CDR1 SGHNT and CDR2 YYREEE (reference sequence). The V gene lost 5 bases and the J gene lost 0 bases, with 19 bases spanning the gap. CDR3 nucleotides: TGTGCCAGCAGGAATACACCGGGACAAACAAGCACAGATACGCAGTATTTT. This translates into CASRNTPGQTSTDTQYF.

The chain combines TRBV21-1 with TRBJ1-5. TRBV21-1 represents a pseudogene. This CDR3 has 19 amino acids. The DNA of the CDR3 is TGTGCCAGCAGCAAGGCCTCGCGGTGCCGCGAGTATAGCAATCAGCCCCAGCATTTT. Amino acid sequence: CASSKASRCREYSNQPQHF.

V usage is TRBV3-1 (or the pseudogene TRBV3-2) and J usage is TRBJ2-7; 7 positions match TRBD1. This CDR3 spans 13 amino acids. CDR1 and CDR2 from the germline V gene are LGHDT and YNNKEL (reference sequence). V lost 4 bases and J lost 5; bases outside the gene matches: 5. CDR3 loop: CASSRNRGHEQYF. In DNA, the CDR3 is TGTGCCAGCAGCCGAAACAGGGGCCACGAGCAGTACTTC.

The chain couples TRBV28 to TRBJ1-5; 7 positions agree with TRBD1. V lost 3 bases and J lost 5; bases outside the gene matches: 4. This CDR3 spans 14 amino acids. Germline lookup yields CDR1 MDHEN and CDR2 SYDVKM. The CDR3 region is CASSFDREHQPQHF. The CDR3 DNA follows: TGTGCCAGCAGTTTTGACAGGGAACATCAGCCCCAGCATTTT.

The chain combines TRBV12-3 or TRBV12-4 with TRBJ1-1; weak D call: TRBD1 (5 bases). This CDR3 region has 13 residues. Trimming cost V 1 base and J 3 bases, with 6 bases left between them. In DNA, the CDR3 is TGTGCCAGCAGTTTAGGGGGGGACACTGAAGCTTTCTTT. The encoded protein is CASSLGGDTEAFF.

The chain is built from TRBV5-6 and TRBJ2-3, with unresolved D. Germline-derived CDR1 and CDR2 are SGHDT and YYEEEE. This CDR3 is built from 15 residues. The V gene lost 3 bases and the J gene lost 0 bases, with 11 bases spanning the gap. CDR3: CASSSTVRSTDTQYF. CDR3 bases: TGTGCCAGCAGCTCTACGGTAAGAAGCACAGATACGCAGTATTTT.